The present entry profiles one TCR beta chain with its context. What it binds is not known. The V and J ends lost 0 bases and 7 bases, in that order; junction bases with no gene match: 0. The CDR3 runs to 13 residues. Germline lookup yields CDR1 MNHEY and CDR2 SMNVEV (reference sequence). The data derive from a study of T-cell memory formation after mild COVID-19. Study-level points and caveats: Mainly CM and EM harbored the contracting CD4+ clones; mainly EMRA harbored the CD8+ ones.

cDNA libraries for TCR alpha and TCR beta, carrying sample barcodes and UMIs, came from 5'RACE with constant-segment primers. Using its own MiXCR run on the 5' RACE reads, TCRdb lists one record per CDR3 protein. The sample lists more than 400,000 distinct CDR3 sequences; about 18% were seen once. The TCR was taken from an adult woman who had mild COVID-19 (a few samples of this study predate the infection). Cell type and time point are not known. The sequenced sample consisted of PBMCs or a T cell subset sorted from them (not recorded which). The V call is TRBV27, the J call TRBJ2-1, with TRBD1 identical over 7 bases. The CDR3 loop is CASSLSTGNEQFF. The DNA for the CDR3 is TGTGCCAGCAGTTTATCGACAGGGAATGAGCAGTTCTTC.